Each of the 20 T cell receptor beta chains below was sequenced from the same sample in a study of cytomegalovirus exposure and HLA in healthy donors. In the PCR, 60 Vbeta and 13 Jbeta primers were used. Profiling relied on immunoSEQ multiplex PCR, and the TCRdb table lists in-frame clones only, not all of them. The sample shows 200,000 to 250,000 clones, over 65% of them seen only once. Specimen: PBMCs. These receptors originate from a human donor in good health.

This clone was observed a few times. The chain links TRBV19 to TRBJ1-2, with 8 bases fitting TRBD1. Germline CDR1 LNHDA, CDR2 SQIVND (reference sequence). V lost 4 bases and J lost 0; bases outside the gene matches: 4. The CDR3 is 15 residues long. CDR3 in DNA: TGTGCCAGTAGTACGGGACAGGAAGCTAACTATGGCTACACCTTC. Amino acid sequence: CASSTGQEANYGYTF.

This clone has just one count. The gene calls are TRBV2 and TRBJ2-5; D possibly corresponds to TRBD1 (5 bases). This CDR3 has 14 residues. Trimming left V 9 bases short and J 4 bases short, with 18 bases between. The V gene's germline CDR1 is SNHLY and CDR2 FYNNEI. The CDR3 DNA reads TGTGCCAGAGAAGGGCAGGGTCCAGCAGAGACCCAGTACTTC. Protein: CAREGQGPAETQYF.

This chain links TRBV4-1 with TRBJ1-6; the match to TRBD1 covers 10 bases. Per germline, CDR1 MGHRA and CDR2 YSYEKL. Trimming cost V 1 base and J 7 bases; bases outside gene matches: 1. The CDR3 has 15 residues. CDR3 coding DNA: TGCGCCAGCAGCCAAGCGGACAGGGGGAATTCACCCCTCCACTTT. This encodes CASSQADRGNSPLHF.

This chain connects TRBV30 to TRBJ2-5; D gene ambiguous. Germline lookup yields CDR1 GTSNPN and CDR2 SVGIG (reference sequence). Trimming shortened V by 0 bases and J by 2 bases, and 7 bases separated the two germline ends. The CDR3 runs 13 residues. The CDR3 region is CAWSVQQQETQYF. The CDR3, as DNA: TGTGCCTGGAGTGTACAGCAGCAAGAGACCCAGTACTTC.

This rearrangement joins TRBV7-6 to TRBJ1-1, with TRBD1 matching over 7 bases. This CDR3 has 15 amino acids. Germline V gives CDR1 SGHVS, CDR2 FNYEAQ. V dropped 3 bases and J dropped 0; count of bases not matched to a gene: 4. The CDR3 is CASSFGTEMNTEAFF. The CDR3 bases are TGTGCCAGCAGCTTTGGGACAGAGATGAACACTGAAGCTTTCTTT.

This clone was seen only a few times. The CDR3 is CASSPYPPDTQYF. Here the CDR3 DNA reads TGTGCCAGCAGCCCCTATCCCCCAGATACGCAGTATTTT. The chain recombines TRBV7-2 with TRBJ2-3; D is unresolved. Germline CDR1 is SGHTA and CDR2 is FQGNSA. Between the trimmed V and J ends, which lost 5 bases and 4 bases, there was a span of 10 bases. CDR3 length equals 13 residues. The full variable domain, its missing parts supplied by reference TRBV7-2 and TRBJ2-3, is GAGVSQSPSNKVTEKGKDVELRCDPISGHTALYWYRQSLGQGLEFLIYFQGNSAPDKSGLPSDRFSAERTGGSVSTLTIQRTQQEDSAVYLCASSPYPPDTQYFGPGTRLTVL.

CDR3 nucleotides: TGCAGCGTTGATTGGGGCAGCCCCTATAATTCACCCCTCCACTTT. Protein sequence: CSVDWGSPYNSPLHF. The V gene is TRBV29-1, the J gene TRBJ1-6, with a possible D match to TRBD1 (5 bases). The CDR3 has 15 amino acids. Per germline, CDR1 SQVTM and CDR2 ANQGSEA. The V gene lost 3 bases and the J gene lost 2 bases, with 11 bases spanning the gap.

CDR3 in amino acids: CASSPGLAGLNSYEQYF. The CDR3 DNA is TGTGCCAGCAGCCCGGGACTAGCGGGTCTTAACTCCTACGAGCAGTACTTC. The chain has TRBV11-2 and TRBJ2-7; 12 positions match TRBD2. The CDR3 consists of 17 residues. Germline CDR1 reads SGHAT; CDR2 reads FQNNGV. Unmatched junction bases numbered 8, after V lost 5 bases and J lost 0 bases.

The chain employs TRBV19 and TRBJ1-2, with 9 bases aligning to TRBD1. This CDR3 spans 13 amino acids. V shed 6 bases, J shed 2 bases, and the junction held 1 base outside the gene matches. Germline lookup yields CDR1 LNHDA and CDR2 SQIVND (reference sequence). The CDR3 nucleotides read TGTGCCAGTAGAGGACAGGGGAACTATGGCTACACCTTC. Protein sequence: CASRGQGNYGYTF.

The V call is TRBV7-2, the J call TRBJ2-3, with TRBD2 matching 9 bases. J gave up 2 bases and V 1 base, and 13 bases lay outside the gene matches. This CDR3 is 19 amino acids long. The germline CDR1 and CDR2 sequences are SGHTA and FQGNSA. The CDR3 coding sequence is TGTGCCAGCAGCTTAGGTTTGGGATATAGCGGGGGAGACACAGATACGCAGTATTTT. This translates into CASSLGLGYSGGDTDTQYF.

The chain carries TRBV19 and TRBJ1-1; D unclear. Germline V CDR1 and CDR2: LNHDA, SQIVND (reference sequence). The V end was cut by 2 bases, the J end by 0 bases, with 13 bases between. This CDR3 has 16 residues. CDR3: CASSISLGRMNTEAFF. As DNA, the CDR3 is TGTGCCAGTAGTATAAGTTTGGGCAGGATGAACACTGAAGCTTTCTTT. The full variable domain, completed using reference TRBV19 and TRBJ1-1, is DGGITQSPKYLFRKEGQNVTLSCEQNLNHDAMYWYRQDPGQGLRLIYYSQIVNDFQKGDIAEGYSVSREKKESFPLTVTSAQKNPTAFYLCASSISLGRMNTEAFFGQGTRLTVV.

The chain is built from TRBV7-2 and TRBJ2-3; 7 bases agree with TRBD1. CDR1 is SGHTA and CDR2 is FQGNSA in the germline V gene. The V gene end was trimmed by 3 bases and the J gene end by 2 bases; junction bases not matched to a gene: 2. CDR3 length: 14 amino acids. CDR3 in amino acids: CASSLDRLTDTQYF. CDR3 DNA sequence: TGTGCCAGCAGCTTGGACAGGCTCACAGATACGCAGTATTTT.

A few counts support this clone. The chain combines TRBV25-1 with TRBJ2-5; D unresolved. V shed 2 bases and J shed 3 bases, with 10 bases lying between them. CDR1 is MGHDK and CDR2 is SYGVNS in the germline V gene. This CDR3 spans 14 amino acids. This CDR3 reads CASSERVLEETQYF. In DNA, the CDR3 is TGTGCCAGCAGTGAACGGGTTCTCGAAGAGACCCAGTACTTC.

This clone was seen just once. This chain links TRBV6-1 with TRBJ1-2; perhaps TRBD1 as D (5 bases). Between the trimmed V and J ends, which lost 2 bases and 2 bases, there was a span of 12 bases. The CDR3 has 15 amino acids. Germline V lookup: CDR1 MNHNS, CDR2 SASEGT. Here the CDR3 reads CASSELDRSNYGYTF. In nucleotides, the CDR3 is TGTGCCAGCAGTGAACTAGACAGATCGAACTATGGCTACACCTTC.

J is TRBJ2-3 and V is TRBV7-6; no definite D call. This CDR3 has 15 residues. Trimming cost V 3 bases and J 3 bases, with 13 bases left between them. The germline CDR1 and CDR2 sequences are SGHVS and FNYEAQ. The CDR3 spells CASSFGGRKTDTQYF. DNA for the CDR3: TGTGCCAGCAGCTTCGGCGGTCGCAAAACAGATACGCAGTATTTT.

The chain joins TRBV19 to TRBJ2-7, with D uncertain. Germline-derived CDR1 and CDR2 are LNHDA and SQIVND (reference sequence). V lost 3 bases and J 0 bases, leaving 15 bases between the germline ends. This CDR3 has 16 amino acids. The CDR3 spells CASSILRGSSSYEQYF. CDR3 bases: TGTGCCAGTAGTATCTTACGCGGTTCAAGCTCCTACGAGCAGTACTTC.

The V and J genes are TRBV9 and TRBJ2-7, with 8 bases aligning to TRBD1. Germline loops: CDR1 SGDLS, CDR2 YYNGEE. CDR3 length: 15 amino acids. V lost 0 bases to trimming and J lost 2 bases; unmatched junction nucleotides: 4. The CDR3: CASSVVPGQAYEQYF. In DNA, the CDR3 is TGTGCCAGCAGCGTAGTGCCGGGACAGGCCTACGAGCAGTACTTC.

This CDR3 reads CASSQKTSYNEQFF. The CDR3 DNA reads TGTGCCAGCAGCCAAAAGACTAGCTACAATGAGCAGTTCTTC. This chain joins TRBV11-3 and TRBJ2-1, with D possibly matching TRBD2 (6 bases). Germline assignment: CDR1 SGHNT and CDR2 YENEEA. V dropped 5 bases and J dropped 3 bases, with 11 bases sitting between them. This CDR3 region has 14 residues.

V gene TRBV6-5 combines with J gene TRBJ2-1, with 7 bases aligning to TRBD1. V shed 3 bases, J shed 9 bases, and the junction held 14 bases outside the gene matches. CDR1 and CDR2 from the germline V gene are MNHEY and SVGAGI. There are 16 residues in the CDR3. Here the CDR3 reads CASSYKTGAVPFEQFF. The CDR3 DNA reads as TGTGCCAGCAGTTATAAAACAGGGGCCGTCCCATTTGAGCAGTTCTTC.

This chain connects TRBV28 to TRBJ1-2, with 7 bases fitting TRBD1. The length of the CDR3 is 13 residues. CDR1 and CDR2 (germline): MDHEN, SYDVKM. Trimming cost V 2 bases and J 8 bases; bases outside gene matches: 5. In DNA form, the CDR3 reads TGTGCCAGCAGTTTAAAGACAGGGCAGGGCTACACCTTC. This translates into CASSLKTGQGYTF.